This T cell receptor (beta chain) came from a study of identical twins. General observations from the study: For zero-insertion analyses, partial confounding could come from invariant MAIT and iNKT cells.

With respect to this clonotype: No antigen is known for it.

TCRdb reanalysed the 5' RACE reads using MiXCR and keeps one entry per CDR3 protein. The data contain 1.5 million to 2 million distinct CDR3 sequences, 25% to 35% of them singletons. CDR1 and CDR2 (germline): SQVTM, ANQGSEA. This CDR3 is 13 amino acids long. V lost 2 bases, J lost 5 bases, and 10 bases lay in between. The specimen sequenced was cord blood. The sequence derives from a newborn girl in good health. The gene calls are TRBV29-1 and TRBJ2-1, with D unclear. The CDR3: CSVEFVYNNEQFF. CDR3 coding DNA: TGCAGCGTTGAATTCGTGTACAACAATGAGCAGTTCTTC.